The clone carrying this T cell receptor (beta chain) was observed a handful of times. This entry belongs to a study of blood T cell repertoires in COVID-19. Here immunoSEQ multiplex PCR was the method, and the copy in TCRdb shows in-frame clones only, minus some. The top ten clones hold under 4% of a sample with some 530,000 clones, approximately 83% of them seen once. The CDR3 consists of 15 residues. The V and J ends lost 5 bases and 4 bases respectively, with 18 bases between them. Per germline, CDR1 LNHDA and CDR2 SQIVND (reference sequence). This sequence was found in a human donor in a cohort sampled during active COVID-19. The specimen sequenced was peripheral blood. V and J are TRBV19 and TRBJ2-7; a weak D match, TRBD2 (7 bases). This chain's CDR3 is CASSPRGDTHYEQYF. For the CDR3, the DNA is TGTGCCAGTAGTCCCCGGGGGGACACACATTACGAGCAGTACTTC.